Listed below are T cell receptor beta chains from one sample, sequenced in a study of blood T cell repertoires in COVID-19. Assay: immunoSEQ multiplex PCR; the TCRdb copy retains only in-frame clones and omits some. In the table there are 95,000 to 110,000 clones, approximately 86% of which are singletons. The sequencing input was peripheral blood. These receptors were collected from a human donor in a cohort sampled during active COVID-19. Both conserved end residues are part of each CDR3. Fields, in order: D gene, clone size, V gene, J gene, CDR3 protein, CDR3 DNA. D genes are given only for firm matches. A row's size may be missing; if present it is once, few, many or a size class.

.,.,TRBV7-3,TRBJ2-3,CASSLNPRVGTDTQYF,TGTGCCAGCAGCTTAAACCCGCGTGTGGGCACAGATACGCAGTATTTT
.,.,TRBV6-5,TRBJ2-7,CASSYSRQREQYF,TGTGCCAGCAGTTACTCGAGACAACGCGAGCAGTACTTC
.,.,TRBV6-5,TRBJ1-2,CASSYSREGGGYTF,TGTGCCAGCAGTTACTCGAGGGAGGGTGGTGGCTACACCTTC
TRBD1,.,TRBV19,TRBJ1-2,CASSLQGESYGYTF,TGTGCCAGTAGTCTTCAGGGGGAGAGCTATGGCTACACCTTC
TRBD1,.,TRBV4-3,TRBJ1-4,CASSPGGEKLFF,TGCGCCAGCAGCCCAGGGGGTGAAAAACTGTTTTTT
.,.,TRBV27,TRBJ1-6,CASSFRRGAGDSPLHF,TGTGCCAGCAGTTTTCGACGTGGGGCAGGGGATTCACCCCTCCACTTT
TRBD2,.,TRBV6-5,TRBJ2-5,CASSAGTSGKETQYF,TGTGCCAGCAGCGCCGGGACTAGCGGGAAAGAGACCCAGTACTTC
.,once,TRBV9,TRBJ1-6,CASSERISSYNSPLHF,TGTGCCAGCAGCGAACGTATTAGCTCCTATAATTCACCCCTCCACTTT
TRBD2,.,TRBV28,TRBJ2-7,CASSLGLAGSSSYEQYF,TGTGCCAGCAGTCTCGGACTAGCGGGCTCAAGCTCCTACGAGCAGTACTTC
TRBD1,.,TRBV5-1,TRBJ1-5,CASSPGGDRGQPQHF,TGCGCCAGCAGCCCAGGGGGCGATAGGGGTCAGCCCCAGCATTTT
TRBD1,.,TRBV7-2,TRBJ2-1,CASSRTGTGRNEQFF,TGTGCCAGCAGCCGGACCGGGACAGGGCGTAATGAGCAGTTCTTC
.,.,TRBV3-1/TRBV3-2,TRBJ1-4,CASSQDPWGGATNEKLFF,TGTGCCAGCAGCCAAGATCCGTGGGGGGGGGCAACTAATGAAAAACTGTTTTTT
TRBD2,.,TRBV30,TRBJ2-1,CAWSWAGAVEQFF,TGTGCCTGGAGTTGGGCGGGAGCGGTTGAGCAGTTCTTC
TRBD1,.,TRBV6-5,TRBJ1-1,CASQRPGTGATEAFF,TGTGCCAGCCAACGTCCCGGGACAGGGGCGACTGAAGCTTTCTTT
.,.,TRBV5-8,TRBJ1-2,CASSLQAYGYTF,TGTGCCAGCAGCTTACAGGCCTATGGCTACACCTTC
.,.,TRBV7-6,TRBJ2-1,CASSLGLGGGGNNEQFF,TGTGCCAGCAGCTTAGGATTAGGGGGAGGGGGAAACAATGAGCAGTTCTTC